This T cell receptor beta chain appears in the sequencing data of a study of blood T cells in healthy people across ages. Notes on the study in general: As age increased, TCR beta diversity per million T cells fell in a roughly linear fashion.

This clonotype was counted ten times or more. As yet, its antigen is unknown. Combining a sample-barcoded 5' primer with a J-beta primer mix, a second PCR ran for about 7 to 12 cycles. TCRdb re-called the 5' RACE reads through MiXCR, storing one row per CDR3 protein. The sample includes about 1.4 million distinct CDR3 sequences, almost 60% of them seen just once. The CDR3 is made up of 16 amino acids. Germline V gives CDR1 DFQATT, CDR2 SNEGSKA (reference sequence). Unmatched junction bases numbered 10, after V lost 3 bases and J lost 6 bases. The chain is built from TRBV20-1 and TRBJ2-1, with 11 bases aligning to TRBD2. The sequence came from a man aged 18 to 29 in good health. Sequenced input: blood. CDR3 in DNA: TGCAGTGCTAGGGTGAATAGCGGGGGGGCGGGCAATGAGCAGTTCTTC. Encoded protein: CSARVNSGGAGNEQFF.